The TCR beta chain under discussion was sequenced for a study of T cell responses to AZD1222 COVID-19 vaccine. Whole-study findings and limits: All repertoire sampling was performed exclusively after the peak T cell response. Recipients of AZD1222 seropositive at baseline numbered only six or seven.

Method: immunoSEQ multiplex PCR; TCRdb's copy keeps in-frame clones and lacks some. The table shows 110,000 to 150,000 clones, with roughly 90% occurring only once. This CDR3 spans 14 amino acids. Germline V gene sequence: CDR1 MNHEY, CDR2 SMNVEV (reference sequence). V dropped 3 bases and J dropped 8; count of bases not matched to a gene: 7. In regard to this clone: Antigen unknown.

The material was peripheral blood, obtained on day 0 of AZD1222 vaccination. The chain is built from TRBV27 and TRBJ1-2; TRBD1 matches at 9 bases. The TCR sequence derives from an adult in good health. CDR3 sequence: CASSFPRDREGYTF. As DNA, the CDR3 is TGTGCCAGCAGTTTTCCCCGGGACAGGGAAGGCTACACCTTC.